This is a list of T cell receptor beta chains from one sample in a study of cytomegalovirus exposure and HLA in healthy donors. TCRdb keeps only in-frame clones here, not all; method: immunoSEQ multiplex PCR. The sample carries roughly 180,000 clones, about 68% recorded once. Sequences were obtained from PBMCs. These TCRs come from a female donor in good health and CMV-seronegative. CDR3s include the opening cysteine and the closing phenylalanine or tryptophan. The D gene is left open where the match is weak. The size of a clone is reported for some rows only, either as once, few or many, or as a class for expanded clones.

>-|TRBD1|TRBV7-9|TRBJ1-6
CASSWTGDSPLHF
TGTGCCAGCAGTTGGACAGGGGATTCACCCCTCCACTTT
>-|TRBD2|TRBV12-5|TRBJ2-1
CASGLGGRAGGEQFF
TGTGCTAGTGGTTTGGGCGGGAGGGCCGGGGGTGAGCAGTTCTTC
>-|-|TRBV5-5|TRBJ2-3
CASSLMWDWDTQYF
TGTGCCAGCAGCTTGATGTGGGACTGGGATACGCAGTATTTT
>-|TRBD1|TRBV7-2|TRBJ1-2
CASSLGQVGYGYTF
TGTGCCAGCAGTTTAGGACAGGTCGGGTATGGCTACACCTTC
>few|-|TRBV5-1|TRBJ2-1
CASSLDFRSYNEQFF
TGCGCCAGCAGCTTGGACTTTAGATCCTACAATGAGCAGTTCTTC
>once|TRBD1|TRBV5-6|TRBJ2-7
CASSSRTGQFYEQYF
TGTGCCAGCAGCTCACGCACGGGACAGTTCTACGAGCAGTACTTC
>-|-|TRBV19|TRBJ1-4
CASCPSATNEKLFF
TGTGCCAGTTGCCCGTCAGCAACTAATGAAAAACTGTTTTTT
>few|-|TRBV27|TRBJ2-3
CASSPAGRRTDTQYF
TGTGCCAGCAGCCCGGCCGGGAGACGCACAGATACGCAGTATTTT
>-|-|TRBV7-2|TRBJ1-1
CASRSIGAFF
TGTGCCAGCCGCTCTATCGGAGCTTTCTTT
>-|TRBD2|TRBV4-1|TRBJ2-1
CASSQDIASGSNEQFF
TGTGCCAGCAGCCAAGATATCGCTAGCGGGAGCAATGAGCAGTTCTTC
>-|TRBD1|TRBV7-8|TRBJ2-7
CASSLGSRGPNEQYF
TGTGCCAGCAGCTTGGGGTCCAGGGGGCCTAACGAGCAGTACTTC
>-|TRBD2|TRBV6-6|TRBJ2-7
CASSELAGGREQYF
TGTGCCAGCAGCGAATTAGCGGGGGGGCGCGAGCAGTACTTC
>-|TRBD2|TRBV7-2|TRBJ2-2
CASSLWAGGTGGELFF
TGTGCCAGCAGCTTATGGGCGGGGGGGACCGGCGGGGAGCTGTTTTTT